The present entry profiles one T cell receptor (beta chain) with its context. Its antigen remains unknown. Germline-derived CDR1 and CDR2 are SGHRS and YFSETQ. The CDR3 is 14 residues long. These data come from a study of CXCR3-negative and CXCR3-positive naive CD8 T cells. Points from the study as a whole: PBMCs showed partially decreased CXCR3 expression after cryopreservation, and most assays used fresh PBMCs. Within a donor, both naive subsets shared TRBV-TRBJ usage, unlike memory cells. Comparison of naive cells showed more hydrophobic TRB CDR3s in CXCR3-positive than in CXCR3-negative naive cells.

Naivety in CD8+ T cells corresponded to a CD45RO-CCR7+CD27+CD95- phenotype. Carrying UMI labels, the TRB cDNA libraries were prepared through 5' RACE. TCRdb reprocessed the 5' RACE reads and keeps a single row for each CDR3 protein, giving no DNA. This sample's table has 100,000 to 150,000 distinct CDR3 sequences. The receptor was derived from a human donor in good health. Some clones in this sample may be carry-over from other donors' samples. The sample consisted of naive CXCR3+ CD8+ T cells from blood. Subset meaning: CD45RO-CCR7+CD27+CD95- naive CD8+ T cells expressing CXCR3 (TNR3+). The chain couples TRBV5-1 to TRBJ1-1; TCRdb's D call, TRBD1, is unchecked because there is no DNA. The CDR3 loop reads CASSLVSRDTEAFF.